This T cell receptor (beta chain) was identified during a study of OX40 agonist ivuxolimab in advanced cancers. Profiled with immunoSEQ multiplex PCR; TCRdb holds only in-frame clones, not every one. This table holds approximately 130,000 clones, 85% to 95% found once. V was pared by 5 bases and J by 0 bases, with 1 base of the junction left unmatched. This CDR3 is 14 amino acids long. Germline assignment: CDR1 MDHEN and CDR2 SYDVKM. This receptor was taken from an adult with an advanced solid tumor such as melanoma, head and neck, liver or kidney cancer. V gene TRBV28 combines with J gene TRBJ1-3; 7 positions match TRBD1. The sequenced sample was CD4+ or CD8+ T cells sorted from blood, obtained in a trial of the OX40 agonist ivuxolimab. CDR3 loop: CASSRGLSGNTIYF. CDR3 sequence (DNA): TGTGCCAGCAGTAGGGGGCTCTCTGGAAACACCATATATTTT.